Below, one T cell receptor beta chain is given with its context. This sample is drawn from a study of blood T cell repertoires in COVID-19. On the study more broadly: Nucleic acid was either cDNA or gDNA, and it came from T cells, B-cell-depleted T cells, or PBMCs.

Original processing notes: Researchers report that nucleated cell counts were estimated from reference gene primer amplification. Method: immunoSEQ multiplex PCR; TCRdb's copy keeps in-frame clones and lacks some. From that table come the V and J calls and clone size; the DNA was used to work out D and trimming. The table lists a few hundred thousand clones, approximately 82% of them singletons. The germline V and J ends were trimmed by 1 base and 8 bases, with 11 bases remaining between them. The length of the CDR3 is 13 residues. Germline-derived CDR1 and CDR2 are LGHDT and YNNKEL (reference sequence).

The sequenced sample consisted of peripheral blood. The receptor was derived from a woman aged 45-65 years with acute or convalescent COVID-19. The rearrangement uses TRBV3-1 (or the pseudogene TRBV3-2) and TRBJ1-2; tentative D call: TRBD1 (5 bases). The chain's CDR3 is CASSQGGLGGYTF. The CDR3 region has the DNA TGTGCCAGCAGCCAAGGGGGCCTGGGGGGCTACACCTTC.